These 29 T cell receptor beta chains were sequenced from one sample in a study of blood T cell repertoires in COVID-19. TCRdb keeps only in-frame clones here, not all; method: immunoSEQ multiplex PCR. The sample has some 340,000 clones, 90% seen once. Sequencing input: PBMCs or T cells enriched from blood (not recorded which). The receptors originated from a woman aged 25 to 39 who had been exposed to COVID-19.

The chain is built from TRBV5-5 and TRBJ1-1; TRBD1 matches 10 bases. V trimming: 2 bases; J trimming: 4 bases; junction bases outside the gene matches: 2. The V gene's germline CDR1 is SGHKS and CDR2 YYEKEE (reference sequence). CDR3 size: 14 residues. The CDR3 spells CASSFGDRGTEAFF. Written as DNA, the CDR3 is TGTGCCAGCAGCTTCGGGGACAGGGGCACTGAAGCTTTCTTT.

This rearrangement joins TRBV18 to TRBJ1-5; 8 bases match TRBD1. Germline V gives CDR1 KGHSH, CDR2 LQKENI. The V gene end was trimmed by 4 bases and the J gene end by 6 bases; junction bases not matched to a gene: 5. The CDR3 is made up of 14 amino acids. The CDR3 DNA reads TGTGCCAGCTCACAAGGACAGGGTCTTCAGCCCCAGCATTTT. This codes for CASSQGQGLQPQHF.

V and J are TRBV11-2 and TRBJ1-2; TRBD1 agrees at 10 bases. With V trimmed by 5 bases and J by 0 bases, 9 bases remained unmatched. CDR3 length: 17 residues. Per germline, CDR1 SGHAT and CDR2 FQNNGV. Here the CDR3 reads CASSSRDRGLANYGYTF. For the CDR3, the DNA is TGTGCCAGCAGCAGCCGGGACAGGGGATTAGCTAACTATGGCTACACCTTC.

This clone is medium-sized (0.01 to 0.1%) in the sample. The V and J genes are TRBV10-3 and TRBJ2-1, with 8 bases identical to TRBD1. The CDR3 runs 15 residues. With V trimmed by 4 bases and J by 3 bases, 5 bases remained unmatched. CDR1 is ENHRY and CDR2 is SYGVKD in the germline V gene. CDR3 sequence reads: CAISAPGQGYNEQFF. In nucleotides, the CDR3 is TGTGCCATCAGTGCCCCTGGACAGGGCTACAATGAGCAGTTCTTC.

This clone was seen a handful of times. The genes are TRBV13 and TRBJ2-2; 9 bases fit TRBD1. Looked up from germline, CDR1 is PRHDT and CDR2 is FYEKMQ (reference sequence). The CDR3 totals 15 residues. The V segment lost 5 bases and the J segment 4 bases; nucleotides outside the gene matches: 5. DNA of the CDR3: TGTGCCAGCAGCCCTGGACAGGGGAGCACCGGGGAGCTGTTTTTT. Its protein product is CASSPGQGSTGELFF. The entire variable domain, with the rest obtained from reference TRBV13 and TRBJ2-2, is as follows: AAGVIQSPRHLIKEKRETATLKCYPIPRHDTVYWYQQGPGQDPQFLISFYEKMQSDKGSIPDRFSAQQFSDYHSELNMSSLELGDSALYFCASSPGQGSTGELFFGEGSRLTVL.

The V gene is TRBV6-5, the J gene TRBJ1-1; 8 positions agree with TRBD1. The germline gives CDR1 MNHEY, CDR2 SVGAGI. V dropped 2 bases and J dropped 6; count of bases not matched to a gene: 2. The CDR3 has 13 amino acids. The CDR3 DNA sequence: TGTGCCAGCAGTTACGGACAGGGCCCTGAAGCTTTCTTT. Protein: CASSYGQGPEAFF.

This chain uses TRBV27 with TRBJ1-4; D gene ambiguous. The CDR3 contains 16 residues. The germline V gene encodes CDR1 MNHEY and CDR2 SMNVEV (reference sequence). The V gene lost 7 bases and the J gene lost 0 bases, with 15 bases spanning the gap. CDR3 amino acids: CASTQRGGATNEKLFF. In DNA, the CDR3 is TGTGCCAGCACACAACGCGGCGGTGCAACTAATGAAAAACTGTTTTTT.

The chain carries TRBV28 and TRBJ2-3, with 7 bases lining up with TRBD2. The CDR3 is made up of 15 amino acids. Germline V gene lookup returns CDR1 MDHEN and CDR2 SYDVKM. With V trimmed by 2 bases and J by 1 base, 3 bases remained unmatched. In DNA, the CDR3 is TGTGCCAGCAGTTTAGCGGGGGAAGGCACAGATACGCAGTATTTT. Translated: CASSLAGEGTDTQYF.

This chain links TRBV6-5 with TRBJ1-3; maybe TRBD1 (6 bases). The germline V and J ends were trimmed by 5 bases and 4 bases, with 15 bases remaining between them. The V gene's germline CDR1 is MNHEY and CDR2 SVGAGI. The length of the CDR3 is 15 residues. The CDR3, as DNA: TGTGCCAGCAGTCCTTTAGCAGGGGCGGGAAACACCATATATTTT. Its protein is CASSPLAGAGNTIYF.

The chain joins TRBV10-3 to TRBJ2-7, with D maybe TRBD1 (5 bases). Germline values: CDR1 ENHRY, CDR2 SYGVKD. CDR3 size: 14 residues. Between the trimmed V and J ends, which lost 0 bases and 2 bases, there was a span of 8 bases. DNA of the CDR3: TGTGCCATCAGTGAGTCCGCAGGGACCTACGAGCAGTACTTC. Residues: CAISESAGTYEQYF.

J is TRBJ1-1 and V is TRBV6-5; a possible D gene is TRBD1 (5 bases). CDR1 is MNHEY and CDR2 is SVGAGI in the germline V gene. V lost 4 bases and J lost 10, with 16 bases in between. This CDR3 is 13 amino acids long. Here the CDR3 DNA reads TGTGCCAGCAGTTTCCAGTCCCAGGGAAGAGCTTTCTTT. Protein product: CASSFQSQGRAFF.

This chain uses TRBV7-9 with TRBJ2-5; TRBD2 agrees at 16 bases. The germline gives CDR1 SEHNR, CDR2 FQNEAQ (reference sequence). The CDR3 totals 15 residues. V dropped 5 bases and J dropped 5; count of bases not matched to a gene: 2. The CDR3, as DNA: TGTGCCAGCAGCCCGGGACTAGCGGGGGGGGAGACCCAGTACTTC. Amino acids: CASSPGLAGGETQYF.

This rearrangement joins TRBV7-2 to TRBJ2-5; D might be TRBD2 (6 bases). Germline lookup yields CDR1 SGHTA and CDR2 FQGNSA. V was shortened by 5 bases and J by 1 base, with 14 bases between the two germline ends. The CDR3 spans 15 residues. CDR3 DNA: TGTGCCAGCAGCGCACCGACTAGACGCCAAGAGACCCAGTACTTC. As protein: CASSAPTRRQETQYF.

The genes are TRBV13 and TRBJ2-7, with unresolved D. The CDR3 length is 14 residues. The V end lost 3 bases, the J end lost 0 bases, and 9 bases lay between the germline ends. The germline gives CDR1 PRHDT, CDR2 FYEKMQ (reference sequence). CDR3 residues: CASSLGRGSYEQYF. The CDR3 DNA follows: TGTGCCAGCAGCTTGGGTCGAGGCTCCTACGAGCAGTACTTC.

The chain uses TRBV11-2 and TRBJ2-6; D unresolved. The V end lost 5 bases, the J end lost 2 bases, and 13 bases lay between the germline ends. CDR3 size: 16 residues. The germline CDR1 and CDR2 sequences are SGHAT and FQNNGV. The CDR3 bases are TGTGCCAGCAGCGAGCTTCCAGGTACTGGGGCCAACGTCCTGACTTTC. Protein product: CASSELPGTGANVLTF.

V gene TRBV11-2 combines with J gene TRBJ1-3; no reliable D call. This CDR3 is built from 15 residues. The V gene lost 6 bases and the J gene lost 4 bases, with 16 bases spanning the gap. From germline, CDR1 is SGHAT and CDR2 FQNNGV. The CDR3 sequence is CASSLRRDGGNTIYF. DNA for the CDR3: TGTGCCAGCAGTCTTCGGAGAGACGGGGGAAACACCATATATTTT.

The chain employs TRBV6-2 or TRBV6-3 and TRBJ1-1, with D perhaps TRBD1 (6 bases). The CDR3 has 11 residues. The germline gives CDR1 MNHEY, CDR2 SVGEGT. V shed 5 bases and J shed 8 bases, with 9 bases lying between them. CDR3 residues: CASSQGIEAFF. The CDR3 bases are TGTGCCAGCAGTCAGGGGATAGAAGCTTTCTTT.

The chain couples TRBV19 to TRBJ1-4; tentative D call: TRBD1 (5 bases). The CDR3 is 19 amino acids. The germline V gene encodes CDR1 LNHDA and CDR2 SQIVND (reference sequence). The germline V and J ends were trimmed by 3 bases and 0 bases, with 20 bases remaining between them. CDR3 nucleotide sequence: TGTGCCAGTAGTATCAGCGGGCAGGGTGTATGGACAACTAATGAAAAACTGTTTTTT. The encoded protein is CASSISGQGVWTTNEKLFF.

J is TRBJ1-2 and V is TRBV13, with a weak D call TRBD1 (5 bases). V was clipped by 5 bases and J by 8 bases, with 15 bases between them. Germline values: CDR1 PRHDT, CDR2 FYEKMQ (reference sequence). This CDR3 is 13 amino acids long. Here the CDR3 DNA reads TGTGCCAGCAGCCTTGATCAGGGTGGCGGCTACACCTTC. As protein: CASSLDQGGGYTF.

The sample holds one count of this clone. V and J are TRBV3-1 (or the pseudogene TRBV3-2) and TRBJ1-1; 8 bases map to TRBD1. The CDR3 loop spans 14 amino acids. Looked up from germline, CDR1 is LGHDT and CDR2 is YNNKEL (reference sequence). The V segment lost 1 base and the J segment 6 bases; nucleotides outside the gene matches: 4. This chain's CDR3 is CASSQVQGGAEAFF. CDR3 in DNA: TGTGCCAGCAGCCAAGTACAGGGGGGCGCTGAAGCTTTCTTT.

A remark on this clone: Other DNA sequences in the sample encode the same CDR3. The rearrangement uses TRBV10-3 and TRBJ2-3; TRBD2 aligns across 14 bases. J gave up 3 bases and V 4 bases, and 3 bases lay outside the gene matches. This CDR3 has 16 amino acids. From germline, CDR1 is ENHRY and CDR2 SYGVKD. CDR3 coding DNA: TGTGCCATCAGTGCCGGGACTAGCGGGGGTACAGATACGCAGTATTTT. Translating it yields CAISAGTSGGTDTQYF.

This chain links TRBV10-2 with TRBJ2-5; 13 bases agree with TRBD2. CDR1 is WSHSY, CDR2 SAAADI, per germline. The CDR3 is made up of 14 amino acids. The V gene end was trimmed by 6 bases and the J gene end by 3 bases; junction bases not matched to a gene: 1. The CDR3 protein is CASRGTSGEETQYF. The CDR3 DNA follows: TGCGCCAGCAGAGGGACTAGCGGGGAAGAGACCCAGTACTTC.

V gene TRBV15 combines with J gene TRBJ2-3; TRBD2 is a possible D gene (6 bases). CDR1 and CDR2 from the germline V gene are LNHNV and YYDKDF (reference sequence). Trimming took 1 base from V and 3 from J, leaving 14 bases between them. The CDR3 runs to 16 residues. The CDR3 loop reads CATSRAWAAGTDTQYF. The CDR3 DNA sequence: TGTGCCACCAGCAGAGCTTGGGCTGCGGGGACAGATACGCAGTATTTT.

This clone appeared a few times. The gene calls are TRBV19 and TRBJ2-4; possible D gene TRBD2, 6 bases. This CDR3 has 14 residues. Between the trimmed V and J ends, which lost 3 bases and 2 bases, there was a span of 8 bases. Germline assignment: CDR1 LNHDA and CDR2 SQIVND (reference sequence). In nucleotides, the CDR3 is TGTGCCAGTAGTATCGGCGGGACCAAAAACATTCAGTACTTC. Translated: CASSIGGTKNIQYF.

For this clone: Other DNA sequences in the sample encode the same CDR3. The chain employs TRBV7-2 and TRBJ2-3; D perhaps matches TRBD2 (6 bases). The CDR3 extends over 14 amino acids. V was trimmed by 3 bases and J by 3 bases, leaving 10 bases between them. Looked up from germline, CDR1 is SGHTA and CDR2 is FQGNSA. DNA of the CDR3: TGTGCCAGCAGCTTCCGCGGGGTGACAGATACGCAGTATTTT. It translates to CASSFRGVTDTQYF.

CDR3 sequence reads: CASSQKWGEATEAFF. In nucleotides, the CDR3 is TGCGCCAGCAGCCAAAAATGGGGGGAGGCCACTGAAGCTTTCTTT. The J gene is TRBJ1-1, the V gene TRBV4-3; the D gene is possibly TRBD1 (5 bases). The V end was cut by 2 bases, the J end by 4 bases, with 14 bases between. From germline, CDR1 is LGHNA and CDR2 YSLEER. CDR3 size: 15 residues.

V is TRBV4-1 and J is TRBJ1-5, with a weak D call TRBD1 (6 bases). The CDR3 covers 15 residues. Trimming left V 1 base short and J 4 bases short, with 11 bases between. Germline lookup yields CDR1 MGHRA and CDR2 YSYEKL. The CDR3 DNA reads TGCGCCAGCAGCCAAGTAGGCAGGGGAAATCAGCCCCAGCATTTT. Residues: CASSQVGRGNQPQHF.

The chain combines TRBV19 with TRBJ2-3; D is perhaps TRBD2 (6 bases). The CDR3 has 14 amino acids. The ends were cut back, 11 bases at V and 0 bases at J, with 15 bases in the middle. Germline assignment: CDR1 LNHDA and CDR2 SQIVND (reference sequence). CDR3 coding DNA: TGTGCCGCTAGCCGAGGAGGGAGCACAGATACGCAGTATTTT. Its translation is CAASRGGSTDTQYF.

The genes are TRBV29-1 and TRBJ1-2, with a possible D match to TRBD1 (6 bases). CDR1 and CDR2 from the germline V gene are SQVTM and ANQGSEA. The CDR3 is made up of 15 amino acids. The V end lost 8 bases, the J end lost 6 bases, and 25 bases lay between the germline ends. CDR3 in amino acids: CSHLGTGRGGDGYTF. The DNA of the CDR3 is TGCAGCCACCTTGGGACGGGCAGGGGCGGAGATGGCTACACCTTC.